This is a list of T cell receptor beta chains from one sample in a study of early T cells in non-severe SARS-CoV-2 infection. TCRdb reprocessed the 5' RACE reads via MiXCR and lists one record per CDR3 protein. The sample has 75,000 to 90,000 distinct CDR3 sequences; more than 5% are singletons. The sequenced sample consisted of whole blood. The receptors originated from an adult who was a healthcare worker with PCR-confirmed SARS-CoV-2 infection or an uninfected control (not recorded which). CDR3s include the opening cysteine and the closing phenylalanine or tryptophan. The D gene is left open where the match is weak. Part of the rows lack a size; the others show once, few, many or a class for expanded clones.

V gene	J gene	clone size	D gene	CDR3 protein	CDR3 DNA
TRBV10-3	TRBJ1-5	few	TRBD1	CAIGRGQMSNQPQHF	TGTGCCATCGGACGGGGACAGATGTCTAATCAGCCCCAGCATTTT
TRBV5-1	TRBJ1-2	once	TRBD1	CASSLGQGAGGYAF	TGCGCCAGCAGCTTGGGACAGGGGGCAGGTGGCTACGCCTTC
TRBV4-1	TRBJ1-2	many	TRBD1	CASSPGTAPSYGYTF	TGCGCCAGCAGCCCAGGGACAGCTCCTAGCTATGGCTACACCTTC
TRBV6-1	TRBJ2-6	few	.	CASSEAMGSGANVLTF	TGTGCCAGCAGTGAAGCGATGGGCAGTGGGGCCAACGTCCTGACTTTC
TRBV29-1	TRBJ2-3	many	.	CSVELGPDTQYF	TGCAGCGTTGAATTGGGGCCAGATACGCAGTATTTT
TRBV20-1	TRBJ1-1	few	.	CSASPGGTEAFF	TGCAGTGCTAGTCCGGGAGGCACTGAAGCTTTCTTT
TRBV28	TRBJ2-7	few	.	CASSFNLQWLSYEQYF	TGTGCCAGCTCCTTTAACTTACAGTGGCTCTCCTACGAGCAGTACTTC
TRBV20-1	TRBJ2-4	.	TRBD2	CSAWGLAEQKNIQYF	TGCAGTGCCTGGGGACTAGCGGAACAAAAAAACATTCAGTACTTC
TRBV6-1	TRBJ1-1	.	.	CASTETVSTEAFF	TGTGCCAGCACGGAGACAGTATCCACTGAAGCTTTCTTT
TRBV29-1	TRBJ1-1	.	.	CSVEEMNTEAFF	TGCAGCGTTGAGGAGATGAACACTGAAGCTTTCTTT
TRBV14	TRBJ2-7	many	.	CASSQVRYYEQYF	TGTGCCAGCAGCCAAGTACGGTACTACGAGCAGTACTTC
TRBV6-1	TRBJ1-5	.	.	CASSERLRGLYQPQHF	TGTGCCAGCAGTGAAAGGCTCAGGGGTCTTTATCAGCCCCAGCATTTT
TRBV9	TRBJ2-1	many	.	CASSPMKGRHYNEQFF	TGTGCCAGCAGCCCAATGAAGGGACGACATTACAATGAGCAGTTCTTC
TRBV28	TRBJ2-1	many	.	CASSFNPGQAVAYNEQFF	TGTGCCAGCAGTTTTAACCCTGGGCAGGCGGTTGCATACAATGAGCAGTTCTTC
TRBV20-1	TRBJ2-1	many	TRBD1	CSARVHGDSSYNEQFF	TGCAGTGCTAGAGTGCACGGGGACAGCTCCTACAATGAGCAGTTCTTC
TRBV12-3/TRBV12-4	TRBJ1-1	few	.	CASTLGGAANTEAFF	TGTGCCAGCACCCTGGGAGGGGCTGCGAACACTGAAGCTTTCTTT
TRBV20-1	TRBJ2-7	many	.	CSARAPTSSYEQYF	TGCAGTGCTAGAGCCCCGACTAGCTCCTACGAGCAGTACTTC
TRBV20-1	TRBJ2-5	few	.	CSAPGGDRVLAGVETQYF	TGCAGTGCTCCCGGGGGGGACAGGGTGTTAGCGGGAGTAGAGACCCAGTACTTC
TRBV18	TRBJ2-3	few	TRBD1	CASSPPTGVTDTQYF	TGTGCCAGCTCACCACCGACAGGGGTGACAGATACGCAGTATTTT
TRBV27	TRBJ2-1	.	.	CASSHRDVPQSYNEQFF	TGTGCCAGCAGTCACCGGGACGTCCCGCAATCCTACAATGAGCAGTTCTTC
TRBV20-1	TRBJ1-4	many	TRBD1	CSAGPPGQNEKLFF	TGCAGTGCTGGTCCTCCGGGACAGAATGAAAAACTGTTTTTT
TRBV20-1	TRBJ2-3	many	.	CSAGRDGGPDTQYF	TGCAGTGCTGGCCGGGACGGTGGTCCAGATACGCAGTATTTT
TRBV6-5	TRBJ1-1	many	.	CASSLTPLGNTEVFF	TGTGCCAGCAGTTTAACACCCCTCGGGAACACTGAAGTTTTCTTT
TRBV28	TRBJ1-1	many	.	CASSNPEGSGNTEAFF	TGTGCCAGCAGCAATCCAGAAGGGTCGGGGAACACTGAAGCTTTCTTT
TRBV7-8	TRBJ1-1	.	.	CASSPDRSTEAFF	TGTGCCAGCAGCCCAGACAGGTCCACTGAAGCTTTCTTT
TRBV24-1	TRBJ1-1	.	.	CATSDFGEAFF	TGTGCCACCAGTGATTTTGGTGAAGCTTTCTTT
TRBV12-5	TRBJ2-5	few	TRBD2	CASAPGRASGYQETQYF	TGTGCTAGTGCCCCGGGGCGGGCTAGCGGGTACCAAGAGACCCAGTACTTC
TRBV5-1	TRBJ1-5	few	.	CASSLESGRGQPQHF	TGCGCCAGCAGCTTGGAATCTGGGAGGGGGCAGCCCCAGCATTTT
TRBV29-1	TRBJ2-1	.	TRBD2	CSVRAGVDKFF	TGCAGCGTTCGAGCGGGAGTTGATAAGTTCTTC
TRBV3-1	TRBJ2-1	.	TRBD2	CASSQFGLAIDNEQFF	TGTGCCAGCAGCCAGTTTGGACTAGCAATAGACAATGAGCAGTTCTTC
TRBV9	TRBJ2-2	many	.	CASSVLAAGELFF	TGTGCCAGCAGCGTACTAGCCGCCGGGGAGCTGTTTTTT
TRBV20-1	TRBJ1-4	.	TRBD1	CSARQGAANEKLFF	TGCAGTGCTCGACAGGGGGCAGCTAATGAAAAACTGTTTTTT
TRBV4-1	TRBJ2-7	few	.	CASSQVVGSVYEQYF	TGCGCCAGCAGCCAAGTGGTGGGTAGCGTCTACGAGCAGTACTTC
TRBV7-2	TRBJ2-1	few	.	CASSWGGQGYNEQFF	TGTGCCAGCAGCTGGGGGGGACAAGGATACAATGAGCAGTTCTTC
TRBV7-2	TRBJ2-2	many	TRBD2	CASSKGRGGGHGELFF	TGTGCCAGCAGTAAAGGCCGGGGGGGAGGTCACGGGGAGCTGTTTTTT
TRBV6-2/TRBV6-3	TRBJ1-6	few	.	CASSSTTSPLHF	TGTGCCAGCAGTTCCACGACCTCACCCCTCCACTTT
TRBV20-1	TRBJ2-7	.	.	CSATRQGSSYEQYF	TGCAGTGCTACCCGTCAGGGAAGCTCCTACGAGCAGTACTTC
TRBV3-1	TRBJ2-1	many	TRBD2	CASSQEEAGGPPEQFF	TGTGCCAGCAGCCAAGAGGAAGCGGGGGGGCCCCCTGAGCAGTTCTTC
TRBV4-1	TRBJ2-3	many	TRBD1	CASSHGQGAIRDTQYF	TGCGCCAGCAGCCACGGACAGGGGGCCATCAGGGATACGCAGTATTTT
TRBV19	TRBJ2-1	.	TRBD1	CASSIQGADSYNEQFF	TGTGCCAGTAGTATCCAGGGGGCGGACTCCTACAATGAGCAGTTCTTC
TRBV29-1	TRBJ2-2	many	.	CSVGAETGELFF	TGCAGCGTTGGGGCTGAGACCGGGGAGCTGTTTTTT
TRBV6-6	TRBJ2-7	many	TRBD2	CASSLAGAYEQYF	TGTGCCAGCAGTTTGGCGGGAGCCTACGAGCAGTACTTC
TRBV7-2	TRBJ2-4	many	.	CASSLAQGIAKNIQYF	TGTGCCAGCAGCCTAGCACAGGGAATCGCCAAAAACATTCAGTACTTC
TRBV5-6	TRBJ2-1	many	.	CASSSQDRSLSSEQFF	TGTGCCAGCAGCTCCCAGGACAGATCCCTTTCCAGTGAGCAGTTCTTC
TRBV28	TRBJ2-2	many	.	CATSTGELFF	TGTGCCACCTCCACCGGGGAGCTGTTTTTT
TRBV7-9	TRBJ2-3	.	.	CASSPARREDTQYF	TGTGCCAGCAGCCCAGCCCGGAGGGAAGATACGCAGTATTTT
TRBV6-2/TRBV6-3	TRBJ2-2	few	TRBD1	CASSYPRGLGSTGELFF	TGTGCCAGCAGTTACCCCAGGGGGCTAGGCAGCACCGGGGAGCTGTTTTTT
TRBV20-1	TRBJ1-2	many	.	CSARDRSRSLGYTF	TGCAGTGCTAGAGATCGATCCCGCTCGCTTGGCTACACCTTC
TRBV7-9	TRBJ1-6	few	TRBD1	CASRSGQGTYNSPLHF	TGTGCCAGCAGATCTGGACAGGGAACATATAATTCACCCCTCCACTTT
TRBV5-1	TRBJ1-2	.	TRBD1	CASSLEGQGGYGYTF	TGCGCCAGCAGCTTGGAGGGACAGGGGGGCTATGGCTACACCTTC